This T cell receptor beta chain was captured in a study of T cell responses to AZD1222 COVID-19 vaccine. Libraries were prepared by immunoSEQ multiplex PCR; TCRdb keeps only in-frame clonotypes and omits some of them. The sample consists of about 120,000 clones, 85% to 90% of them appearing once. Study-wide results and caveats: Repertoires were sampled only after the peak T cell response. Two AZD1222 doses significantly raised spike-specific TCR breadth and depth over controls.

The CDR3 loop spans 16 amino acids. Germline V gene sequence: CDR1 LNHDA, CDR2 SQIVND (reference sequence). V lost 6 bases and J lost 0; bases outside the gene matches: 9. As concerns this clone: Its antigen is still unknown.

The chain links TRBV19 to TRBJ1-1, with 8 bases identical to TRBD1. This specimen was peripheral blood, taken on day 0 of AZD1222 vaccination. The TCR was taken from an adult in good health. CDR3 coding DNA: TGTGCCAGTAGCGCGGGACAGGTCGTTATGAACACTGAAGCTTTCTTT. This translates into CASSAGQVVMNTEAFF.